The table lists the clone carrying this T cell receptor (beta chain) with many counts. What it binds is not known. V was cut by 1 base and J by 1 base, with 11 bases left in between. The V gene's germline CDR1 is SGDLS and CDR2 YYNGEE. This CDR3 is 15 amino acids long. Patients were left out if they had other autoimmune diseases, uncontrolled infections, pregnancy or lactation. Using RNA transcripts, the TCR beta CDR3 regions were amplified. The authors performed first-round RT-PCR with HTBI primers and then a second-round multiplex PCR. In TCRdb, the multiplex PCR reads were re-called with MiXCR into one record per CDR3 protein. The sample has some 1.1 million distinct CDR3 sequences, about 35% seen once; the top ten hold around 10%. This record belongs to a study of Graves' ophthalmopathy and Graves' hyperthyroidism. Study-level results: Blood also held most thyroid clonotypes expanded above 0.001 frequency.

The TCR originated in an adult man with Graves' hyperthyroidism. The chain combines TRBV9 with TRBJ1-1; no reliable D call. The sequencing input was peripheral blood or thyroid tissue (not recorded which). The CDR3 bases are TGTGCCAGCAGCGTATACGGGGTAGGGAACACTGAAGCTTTCTTT. Its translation is CASSVYGVGNTEAFF. The full variable domain, rest sourced from reference TRBV9 and TRBJ1-1, is DSGVTQTPKHLITATGQRVTLRCSPRSGDLSVYWYQQSLDQGLQFLIQYYNGEERAKGNILERFSAQQFPDLHSELNLSSLELGDSALYFCASSVYGVGNTEAFFGQGTRLTVV.